Listed here is a single T cell receptor beta chain. The sample originates from a study of blood T cell repertoires in COVID-19. Turning to the study itself: The study drew acute and convalescent COVID-19 samples from the United States, Italy and Spain.

In the source study's methods: Reference gene primer amplification yielded estimated nucleated cell counts. Generated by immunoSEQ multiplex PCR, the TCRdb table keeps only in-frame clones and is missing some. V, J and clone size were drawn from that table, and D and trimming were deduced from the DNA. The data show 80,000 to 95,000 clones, with over 80% seen just once and roughly 15% held by the top ten. Trimming cost V 7 bases and J 5 bases, with 12 bases left between them. Germline V CDR1 and CDR2: ENHRY, SYGVKD. The CDR3 extends over 14 amino acids. This chain links TRBV10-3 with TRBJ1-6; weak D call: TRBD1 (5 bases). This clonotype originated in a woman older than 75 with active or convalescent COVID-19. The sequenced sample was peripheral blood. CDR3 sequence: CAIKTDTDNSPLHF. The CDR3 nucleotides read TGTGCCATCAAGACGGACACAGATAATTCACCCCTCCACTTT.